Listed below are T cell receptor beta chains from one sample, sequenced in a study of T cell repertoires in cytomegalovirus infection. No antigens are known for them. Each CDR3 protein is one row after TCRdb ran MiXCR on the reads. The profile shows around 900,000 distinct CDR3 sequences, 25% to 40% of them singletons. The specimen was cultured CD8+ T cells from PBMCs, collected from culture after CMV antigen stimulation. The receptors derive from a human donor in good health (CMV status not recorded). Some clones in this sample may be carry-over from other donors' samples. Each CDR3 is given with its conserved first and last residue. D genes are given only for firm matches. Some rows mark clone size as missing; the rest say once, few, many or name a class of expanded clone.

clone size: few
D gene: -
V gene: TRBV4-2
J gene: TRBJ1-1
CDR3 DNA: TGTGCCAGCAGCCAAGATGCAGATTGGGGTCAGGACACTGAAGCTTTCTTT
CDR3 protein: CASSQDADWGQDTEAFF

clone size: -
D gene: TRBD1
V gene: TRBV28
J gene: TRBJ1-2
CDR3 DNA: TGTGCCAGCCATCCTGGGGGACAGGGGGCTTATGGCTACACCTTC
CDR3 protein: CASHPGGQGAYGYTF

clone size: -
D gene: TRBD2
V gene: TRBV5-5
J gene: TRBJ2-3
CDR3 DNA: TGTGCCAGCAGCTCTTTAGCGGGGGGGGAGGAAGATACGCAGTATTTT
CDR3 protein: CASSSLAGGEEDTQYF

clone size: few
D gene: -
V gene: TRBV6-5
J gene: TRBJ1-1
CDR3 DNA: TGTGCCAGCAGTTACAGCGGGGGAGTGAACACTGAAGCTTTCTTT
CDR3 protein: CASSYSGGVNTEAFF

clone size: -
D gene: -
V gene: TRBV29-1
J gene: TRBJ2-2
CDR3 DNA: TGCAGCTATGGAGGGGTAACCGGCAGCGACACCGGGGAGCTGTTTTTT
CDR3 protein: CSYGGVTGSDTGELFF

clone size: few
D gene: TRBD2
V gene: TRBV23-1
J gene: TRBJ2-1
CDR3 DNA: TGCGCCAGCAGTCACCTCGAGCGGGGGACTTCCTACAATGAGCAGTTCTTC
CDR3 protein: CASSHLERGTSYNEQFF

clone size: -
D gene: -
V gene: TRBV7-9
J gene: TRBJ2-5
CDR3 DNA: TGTGCCAGCAGCCCCGGGACGGTTCGCGAGACCCAGTACTTC
CDR3 protein: CASSPGTVRETQYF

clone size: -
D gene: -
V gene: TRBV12-3/TRBV12-4
J gene: TRBJ2-1
CDR3 DNA: TGTGCCAGCAGTTTTACCAACTCCTACAATGAGCAGTTCTTC
CDR3 protein: CASSFTNSYNEQFF

clone size: many
D gene: -
V gene: TRBV7-8
J gene: TRBJ2-1
CDR3 DNA: TGTGCCAGCAGCTTAGACGGCGGCCCCTACAATGAGCAGTTCTTC
CDR3 protein: CASSLDGGPYNEQFF

clone size: -
D gene: -
V gene: TRBV12-3/TRBV12-4
J gene: TRBJ2-1
CDR3 DNA: TGTGCCAGCAGGGAGGGGCGGAATGAGCAGTTCTTC
CDR3 protein: CASREGRNEQFF

clone size: many
D gene: TRBD1
V gene: TRBV4-1
J gene: TRBJ1-2
CDR3 DNA: TGCGCCAGCAGCCGAGACAGGGGAACATTCTATGGCTACACCTTC
CDR3 protein: CASSRDRGTFYGYTF

clone size: few
D gene: -
V gene: TRBV19
J gene: TRBJ1-5
CDR3 DNA: TGTGCCAGTAGTAGCGGACATGGACAGTGGGGTCAGCCCCAGCATTTT
CDR3 protein: CASSSGHGQWGQPQHF

clone size: few
D gene: -
V gene: TRBV19
J gene: TRBJ2-5
CDR3 DNA: TGTGCCAGTAGTATGAGGGGACCCCCGCAAGGGACCCAGTACTTC
CDR3 protein: CASSMRGPPQGTQYF

clone size: few
D gene: -
V gene: TRBV4-1
J gene: TRBJ1-1
CDR3 DNA: TGCGCCAGCAGCCTAGGACAGCAGGAAGCTTTCTTT
CDR3 protein: CASSLGQQEAFF

clone size: many
D gene: -
V gene: TRBV27
J gene: TRBJ2-2
CDR3 DNA: TGTGCCAGCAGCCTCCTTGGCCCAAACACCGGGGAGCTGTTTTTT
CDR3 protein: CASSLLGPNTGELFF

clone size: -
D gene: TRBD1
V gene: TRBV2
J gene: TRBJ2-3
CDR3 DNA: TGTGCCAGCAGTGGGCTGTGGACAGGGGGCCTTACAGATACGCAGTATTTT
CDR3 protein: CASSGLWTGGLTDTQYF

clone size: -
D gene: -
V gene: TRBV10-3
J gene: TRBJ1-1
CDR3 DNA: TGTGCCATCAGTGATCCGTATGGGGCTATGAACACTGAAGCTTTCTTT
CDR3 protein: CAISDPYGAMNTEAFF

clone size: few
D gene: -
V gene: TRBV4-1
J gene: TRBJ1-2
CDR3 DNA: TGCGCCAGCAGCCAAACCTACTTGCACAGGGAGGATGGCTACACCTTC
CDR3 protein: CASSQTYLHREDGYTF

clone size: few
D gene: TRBD2
V gene: TRBV10-3
J gene: TRBJ2-1
CDR3 DNA: TGTGCCATCAGTAGCAGCAGCGGGGGGGCGAATGAGCAGTTCTTC
CDR3 protein: CAISSSSGGANEQFF

clone size: many
D gene: -
V gene: TRBV12-3/TRBV12-4
J gene: TRBJ2-3
CDR3 DNA: TGTGCCAGCAGTCGCTGGGACTCCAACACAGATACGCAGTATTTT
CDR3 protein: CASSRWDSNTDTQYF

clone size: few
D gene: -
V gene: TRBV19
J gene: TRBJ2-2
CDR3 DNA: TGTGCCAGTAGTATTGCCAGGCCGTGGACCGGGGAGCTGTTTTTT
CDR3 protein: CASSIARPWTGELFF

clone size: -
D gene: TRBD2
V gene: TRBV7-9
J gene: TRBJ2-1
CDR3 DNA: TGTGCCAGCAGCTCTAGCGGGGGGGCTAGGGAGCAGTTCTTC
CDR3 protein: CASSSSGGAREQFF

clone size: -
D gene: -
V gene: TRBV6-2/TRBV6-3
J gene: TRBJ1-2
CDR3 DNA: TGTGCCATCCGAAGTCCGGGGGGCTACACCTTC
CDR3 protein: CAIRSPGGYTF

clone size: -
D gene: -
V gene: TRBV28
J gene: TRBJ1-2
CDR3 DNA: TGTGCCAGCCTGGGGGAAGTTACCTATGGCTACACCTTC
CDR3 protein: CASLGEVTYGYTF

clone size: few
D gene: -
V gene: TRBV20-1
J gene: TRBJ1-1
CDR3 DNA: TGCAGTGCTAGATTGGGCAGTCTGAACACTGAAGCTTTCTTT
CDR3 protein: CSARLGSLNTEAFF

clone size: many
D gene: -
V gene: TRBV15
J gene: TRBJ2-6
CDR3 DNA: TGTGCCACCAGCAGAGCCAACAGGGAAGCTGGGGCCAACGTCCTGACTTTC
CDR3 protein: CATSRANREAGANVLTF

clone size: -
D gene: TRBD2
V gene: TRBV2
J gene: TRBJ2-7
CDR3 DNA: TGTGCCACTCTACTAGCGGGGGTTTACGAGCAGTACTTC
CDR3 protein: CATLLAGVYEQYF

clone size: -
D gene: -
V gene: TRBV6-5
J gene: TRBJ1-1
CDR3 DNA: TGTGCCAGCAGCTACCCGGGAGGGTACACTGAAGCTTTCTTT
CDR3 protein: CASSYPGGYTEAFF

clone size: many
D gene: TRBD1
V gene: TRBV7-6
J gene: TRBJ1-1
CDR3 DNA: TGTGCCAGCAGCCTAAACAGGGGGATGAACACTGAAGCTTTCTTT
CDR3 protein: CASSLNRGMNTEAFF

clone size: few
D gene: -
V gene: TRBV15
J gene: TRBJ2-5
CDR3 DNA: TGTGCCACCAGCAGCGACCTGGGGCTCCAAGAGACCCAGTACTTC
CDR3 protein: CATSSDLGLQETQYF

clone size: few
D gene: TRBD2
V gene: TRBV12-3/TRBV12-4
J gene: TRBJ2-4
CDR3 DNA: TGTGCCAGCAGTTTCAGACTAGCGGGGGGCGGGGACATTCAGTACTTC
CDR3 protein: CASSFRLAGGGDIQYF

clone size: few
D gene: -
V gene: TRBV12-3/TRBV12-4
J gene: TRBJ1-5
CDR3 DNA: TGTGCCAGCAGCCAGCCTGGGGGTCAGCCCCAGCATTTT
CDR3 protein: CASSQPGGQPQHF

clone size: few
D gene: -
V gene: TRBV2
J gene: TRBJ1-2
CDR3 DNA: TGTGCCAGCAGTGGCGGGGCTCAAGTGCGGACCTTC
CDR3 protein: CASSGGAQVRTF

clone size: -
D gene: TRBD2
V gene: TRBV10-2
J gene: TRBJ2-2
CDR3 DNA: TGCGCCAGCAGTGATTATTTCTCTCCGGGACTAGCGGAACCCAACACCGGGGAGCTGTTTTTT
CDR3 protein: CASSDYFSPGLAEPNTGELFF

clone size: -
D gene: TRBD1
V gene: TRBV5-1
J gene: TRBJ1-2
CDR3 DNA: TGCGCCAGCAGCTTGGGGGGGACAGATATCTATGGCTACACCTTC
CDR3 protein: CASSLGGTDIYGYTF

clone size: many
D gene: TRBD1
V gene: TRBV7-9
J gene: TRBJ2-1
CDR3 DNA: TGTGCCAGCAGCCCGCGGGACAGGGCCTACAATGAGCAGTTCTTC
CDR3 protein: CASSPRDRAYNEQFF

clone size: many
D gene: -
V gene: TRBV18
J gene: TRBJ1-5
CDR3 DNA: TGTGCCAGCTCACCACGGCGCAGGGGTAATCAGCCCCAGCATTTT
CDR3 protein: CASSPRRRGNQPQHF

clone size: few
D gene: -
V gene: TRBV27
J gene: TRBJ1-6
CDR3 DNA: TGTGCCAGCATGGTCGGCTGGGGTTCACCCCTCCACTTT
CDR3 protein: CASMVGWGSPLHF

clone size: -
D gene: -
V gene: TRBV12-3/TRBV12-4
J gene: TRBJ2-7
CDR3 DNA: TGTGCCAGCAGTCTCATGGGCCTCCTCAGGAACGAGCAGTACTTC
CDR3 protein: CASSLMGLLRNEQYF

clone size: many
D gene: TRBD1
V gene: TRBV7-2
J gene: TRBJ2-3
CDR3 DNA: TGTGCCAGCAGCTTAGCGGACAGGAGCACAGATACGCAGTATTTT
CDR3 protein: CASSLADRSTDTQYF

clone size: few
D gene: -
V gene: TRBV19
J gene: TRBJ2-1
CDR3 DNA: TGTGCCAGTAGTCCTGACGCGGGGAGGTACAATGAGCAGTTCTTC
CDR3 protein: CASSPDAGRYNEQFF

clone size: -
D gene: -
V gene: TRBV6-2/TRBV6-3
J gene: TRBJ2-3
CDR3 DNA: TGTGCCAGCAGGGGGGACCCTATGGTGAAGGATACGCAGTATTTT
CDR3 protein: CASRGDPMVKDTQYF

clone size: -
D gene: TRBD1
V gene: TRBV5-6
J gene: TRBJ2-5
CDR3 DNA: TGTGCCAGCAGCCAAATGGCGACAGGGTTTCAAGAGACCCAGTACTTC
CDR3 protein: CASSQMATGFQETQYF

clone size: few
D gene: -
V gene: TRBV6-1
J gene: TRBJ2-5
CDR3 DNA: TGTGCCAGCAGCCTCGCTACCGGGACATATCAAGAGACCCAGTACTTC
CDR3 protein: CASSLATGTYQETQYF

clone size: -
D gene: TRBD2
V gene: TRBV4-2
J gene: TRBJ2-5
CDR3 DNA: TGTGCCAGCAGCCCCCTAGAGCGGGGGGGGGAGACCCAGTACTTC
CDR3 protein: CASSPLERGGETQYF